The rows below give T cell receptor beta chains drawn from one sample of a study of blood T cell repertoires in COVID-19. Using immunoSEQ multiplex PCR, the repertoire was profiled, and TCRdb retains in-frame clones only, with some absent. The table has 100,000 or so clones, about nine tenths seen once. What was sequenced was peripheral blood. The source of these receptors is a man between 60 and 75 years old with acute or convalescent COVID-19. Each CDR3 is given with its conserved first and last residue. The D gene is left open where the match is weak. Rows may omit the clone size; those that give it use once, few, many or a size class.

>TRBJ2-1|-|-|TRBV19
CASSIDQGSKYNEQFF
TGTGCCAGTAGTATAGATCAGGGAAGCAAGTACAATGAGCAGTTCTTC
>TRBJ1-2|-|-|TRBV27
CASRIGTGYVDYTF
TGTGCCAGCAGGATTGGTACAGGGTACGTTGACTACACCTTC
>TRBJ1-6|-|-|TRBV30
CAWAREIRNSPLHF
TGTGCCTGGGCGCGGGAGATTCGTAATTCACCCCTCCACTTT
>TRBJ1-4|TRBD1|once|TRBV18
CASSPGQGQEKLFF
TGTGCCAGCTCACCAGGACAGGGCCAGGAAAAACTGTTTTTT
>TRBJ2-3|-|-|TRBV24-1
CATSDPAGGPTDTQYF
TGTGCCACCAGTGATCCTGCGGGCGGACCCACAGATACGCAGTATTTT
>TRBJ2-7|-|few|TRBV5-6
CASSFSGKTYEQYF
TGTGCCAGCAGCTTTTCCGGGAAAACCTACGAGCAGTACTTC
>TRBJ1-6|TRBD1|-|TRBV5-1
CASSPGQGHSPLHF
TGCGCCAGCAGCCCGGGACAGGGCCATTCACCCCTCCACTTT
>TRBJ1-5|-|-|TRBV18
CASSPQDSSNQPQHF
TGTGCCAGCTCACCACAGGACAGTAGCAATCAGCCCCAGCATTTT
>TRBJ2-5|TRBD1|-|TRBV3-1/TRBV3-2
CASSQVGQGRETQYF
TGTGCCAGCAGCCAAGTTGGACAGGGCCGGGAGACCCAGTACTTC
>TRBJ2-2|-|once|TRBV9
CASSVDLRDTGELFF
TGTGCCAGCAGCGTAGATCTCCGAGACACCGGGGAGCTGTTTTTT
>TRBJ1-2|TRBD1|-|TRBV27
CASSPPGTGTGGYTF
TGTGCCAGCAGTCCGCCGGGGACAGGGACTGGTGGCTACACCTTC
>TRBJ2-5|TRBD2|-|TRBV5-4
CASSPNLRTSGGETQYF
TGTGCCAGCAGCCCCAACCTCCGGACTAGCGGGGGGGAGACCCAGTACTTC
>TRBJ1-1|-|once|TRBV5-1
CASSFETENTEAFF
TGCGCCAGCAGCTTTGAGACAGAGAACACTGAAGCTTTCTTT
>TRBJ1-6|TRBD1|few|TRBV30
CAWSARDRYNSPLHF
TGTGCCTGGAGTGCTAGGGACAGGTATAATTCACCCCTCCACTTT
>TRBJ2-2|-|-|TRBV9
CASRSLAITGELFF
TGTGCCAGCAGATCTCTAGCAATCACCGGGGAGCTGTTTTTT
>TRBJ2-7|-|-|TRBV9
CASSVGRSDSYEQYF
TGTGCCAGCAGCGTCGGCAGGTCAGACTCCTACGAGCAGTACTTC
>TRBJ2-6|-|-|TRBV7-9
CASHSGANVLTF
TGTGCCAGCCACTCTGGGGCCAACGTCCTGACTTTC
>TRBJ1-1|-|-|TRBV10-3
CAIRIQGGTEAFF
TGTGCCATCAGGATACAGGGTGGCACTGAAGCTTTCTTT
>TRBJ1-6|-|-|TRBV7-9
CASSIGGVGSPLHF
TGTGCCAGCAGCATTGGCGGGGTTGGATCACCCCTCCACTTT
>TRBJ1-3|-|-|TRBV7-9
CASSQDSPSGNTIYF
TGTGCCAGCAGCCAGGACAGTCCCTCTGGAAACACCATATATTTT
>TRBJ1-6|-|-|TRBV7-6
CASSPRSYNSPLHF
TGTGCCAGCAGCCCTAGGAGTTATAATTCACCCCTCCACTTT
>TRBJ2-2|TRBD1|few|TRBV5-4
CASSLDATGVAGELFF
TGTGCCAGCAGCTTGGATGCGACAGGGGTGGCCGGGGAGCTGTTTTTT
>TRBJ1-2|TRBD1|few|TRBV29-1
CSVPTGGDGYTF
TGCAGCGTTCCGACAGGGGGCGACGGCTACACCTTC
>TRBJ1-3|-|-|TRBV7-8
CASSLDGTLGNTIYF
TGTGCCAGCAGCTTAGATGGGACATTAGGAAACACCATATATTTT
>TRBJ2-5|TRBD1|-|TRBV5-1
CASSFSGQGAETQYF
TGCGCCAGCAGCTTCTCGGGACAGGGGGCTGAGACCCAGTACTTC
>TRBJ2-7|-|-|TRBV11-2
CASSQGQHYEQYF
TGTGCCAGCAGCCAAGGACAGCACTACGAGCAGTACTTC
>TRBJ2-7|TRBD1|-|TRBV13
CASSSSKRQGSYEQYF
TGTGCCAGCAGCTCATCAAAGAGACAGGGTTCCTACGAGCAGTACTTC
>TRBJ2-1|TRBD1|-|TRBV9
CASSVRTGENEQFF
TGTGCCAGCAGCGTACGGACAGGGGAGAATGAGCAGTTCTTC
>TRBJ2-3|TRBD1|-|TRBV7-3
CASSRDRGLTDTQYF
TGTGCCAGCAGCCGGGACAGGGGGCTTACAGATACGCAGTATTTT
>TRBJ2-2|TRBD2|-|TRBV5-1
CASSHPSGSNTGELFF
TGCGCCAGCAGCCATCCTAGCGGCTCGAACACCGGGGAGCTGTTTTTT
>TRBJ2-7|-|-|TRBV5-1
CASSLAEYEQYF
TGCGCCAGCAGCTTGGCGGAGTACGAGCAGTACTTC
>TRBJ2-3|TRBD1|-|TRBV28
CASSETGAYTDTQYF
TGTGCCAGCAGTGAGACAGGGGCCTACACAGATACGCAGTATTTT
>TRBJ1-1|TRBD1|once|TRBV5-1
CASSAGQPGNTEAFF
TGCGCCAGCAGCGCGGGACAGCCAGGAAACACTGAAGCTTTCTTT
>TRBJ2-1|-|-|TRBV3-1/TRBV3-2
CASSQVAGGQDNEQFF
TGTGCCAGCAGCCAAGTTGCGGGAGGACAGGACAATGAGCAGTTCTTC
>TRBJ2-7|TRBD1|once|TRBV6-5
CASSIDGTGAYEQYF
TGTGCCAGCAGTATCGACGGGACAGGGGCTTACGAGCAGTACTTC
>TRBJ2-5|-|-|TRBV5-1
CASSSSGYQETQYF
TGCGCCAGCAGCTCCTCAGGGTACCAAGAGACCCAGTACTTC